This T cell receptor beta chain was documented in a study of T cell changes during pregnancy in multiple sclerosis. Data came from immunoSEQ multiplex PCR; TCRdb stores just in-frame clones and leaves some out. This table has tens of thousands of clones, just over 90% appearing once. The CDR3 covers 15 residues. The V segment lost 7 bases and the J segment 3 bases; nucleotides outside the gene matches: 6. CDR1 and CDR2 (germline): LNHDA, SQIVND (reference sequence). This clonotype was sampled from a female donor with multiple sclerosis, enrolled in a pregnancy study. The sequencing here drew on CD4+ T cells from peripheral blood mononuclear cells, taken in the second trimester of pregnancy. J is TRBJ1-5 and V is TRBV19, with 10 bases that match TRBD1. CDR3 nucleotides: TGTGCCAGTACCACGACAGGGGGCATCAATCAGCCCCAGCATTTT. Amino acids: CASTTTGGINQPQHF.